Presented here are 23 T cell receptor beta chains from one specimen sequenced in a study of cytomegalovirus exposure and HLA in healthy donors. The PCR used 60 Vbeta and 13 Jbeta primers. Assay used: immunoSEQ multiplex PCR; TCRdb lists only in-frame clones, some missing. The data hold 200,000 or so clones, with over 80% observed a single time. The sequenced sample consisted of PBMCs. The receptors here all came from a boy aged 2 to 9 in good health and CMV-seronegative.

This sequence joins TRBV5-4 and TRBJ2-3; TRBD2 matches at 8 bases. CDR1 is SGHNT, CDR2 YYREEE, per germline (reference sequence). The CDR3 is 15 amino acids. J gave up 2 bases and V 1 base, and 3 bases lay outside the gene matches. The CDR3 loop is CASSLLRGATDTQYF. CDR3 nucleotides: TGTGCCAGCAGCTTGTTGCGGGGGGCCACAGATACGCAGTATTTT.

The J gene is TRBJ2-7, the V gene TRBV11-1, with 8 bases identical to TRBD2. Germline V gene data show CDR1 as SGHAT and CDR2 as FQDESV (reference sequence). V dropped 2 bases and J dropped 3; count of bases not matched to a gene: 3. The CDR3 is 14 residues long. Here the CDR3 reads CASSLPGGGYEQYF. The CDR3 DNA reads TGTGCCAGCAGCTTACCGGGAGGGGGCTACGAGCAGTACTTC. Variable domain in full (rest from reference TRBV11-1 and TRBJ2-7): EAEVAQSPRYKITEKSQAVAFWCDPISGHATLYWYRQILGQGPELLVQFQDESVVDDSQLPKDRFSAERLKGVDSTLKIQPAELGDSAMYLCASSLPGGGYEQYFGPGTRLTVT.

The sample holds one count of this clone. The chain combines TRBV11-2 with TRBJ1-6; D remains unclear. This CDR3 has 16 amino acids. CDR1 is SGHAT and CDR2 is FQNNGV in the germline V gene. V was clipped by 5 bases and J by 9 bases, with 20 bases between them. In DNA, the CDR3 is TGTGCCAGCAGCCGGGATTTGGACGCGTTCTCTTCACCCCTCCACTTT. It translates to CASSRDLDAFSSPLHF.

The J gene is TRBJ1-2, the V gene TRBV15; 7 nucleotides match TRBD1. Trimming cost V 4 bases and J 2 bases; bases outside gene matches: 10. The CDR3 spans 16 residues. CDR1 and CDR2 (germline): LNHNV, YYDKDF (reference sequence). CDR3 nucleotide sequence: TGTGCCACCAGCACCAACCGGGACAGAGGCAACTATGGCTACACCTTC. As protein: CATSTNRDRGNYGYTF.

This clone has just a few counts. This chain connects TRBV6-5 to TRBJ2-7; 14 nucleotides line up with TRBD2. Trimming cost V 7 bases and J 3 bases; bases outside gene matches: 5. The CDR3 has 15 residues. The germline gives CDR1 MNHEY, CDR2 SVGAGI. The CDR3 is CASTTGTSGSYEQYF. The DNA for the CDR3 is TGTGCCAGCACCACGGGGACTAGCGGGAGCTACGAGCAGTACTTC.

V gene TRBV20-1 combines with J gene TRBJ2-1, with D possibly matching TRBD2 (5 bases). The CDR3 runs to 11 residues. CDR1 is DFQATT and CDR2 is SNEGSKA in the germline V gene (reference sequence). Trimming pared 1 base from V and 9 bases from J, leaving 7 bases between. The CDR3: CSARVSGEQFF. In DNA form, the CDR3 reads TGCAGTGCTAGAGTGAGCGGTGAGCAGTTCTTC.

The chain joins TRBV15 to TRBJ1-2; a weak D match, TRBD1 (5 bases). This CDR3 spans 14 amino acids. The V end was cut by 0 bases, the J end by 9 bases, with 14 bases between. Germline V gene data show CDR1 as LNHNV and CDR2 as YYDKDF (reference sequence). CDR3 DNA: TGTGCCACCAGCAGAGATTTGGCAGGGCATCGCTACACCTTC. This encodes CATSRDLAGHRYTF.

This chain links TRBV7-2 with TRBJ2-2; the D gene is possibly TRBD2 (5 bases). The V end was cut by 6 bases, the J end by 7 bases, with 18 bases between. Germline V CDR1 and CDR2: SGHTA, FQGNSA. CDR3 length equals 15 residues. DNA for the CDR3: TGTGCCAGCAGTTGGACTCCCCCGGCGGGCGGGGAGCTGTTTTTT. Its translation is CASSWTPPAGGELFF.

The V gene is TRBV7-9, the J gene TRBJ1-2, with D perhaps TRBD1 (6 bases). This CDR3 spans 13 amino acids. CDR1 SEHNR and CDR2 FQNEAQ come from the germline V gene (reference sequence). Trimming pared 5 bases from V and 3 bases from J, leaving 10 bases between. For the CDR3, the DNA is TGTGCCAGCAGCGCGACAGGAGACTATGGCTACACCTTC. Amino acid sequence: CASSATGDYGYTF.

The rearrangement uses TRBV4-1 and TRBJ1-1; no clear D gene. Germline values: CDR1 MGHRA, CDR2 YSYEKL. Between the trimmed V and J ends, which lost 0 bases and 5 bases, there was a span of 13 bases. The CDR3 is 15 amino acids. The CDR3 loop is CASSQEGRLGTEAFF. The CDR3 region has the DNA TGCGCCAGCAGCCAAGAAGGGAGGCTGGGAACTGAAGCTTTCTTT.

The chain uses TRBV7-9 and TRBJ1-1; D gene unclear. V shed 4 bases and J shed 3 bases, with 3 bases lying between them. There are 11 residues in the CDR3. CDR1 SEHNR and CDR2 FQNEAQ come from the germline V gene (reference sequence). The CDR3 DNA is TGTGCCAGCAGCTCCTACACTGAAGCTTTCTTT. Encoded protein: CASSSYTEAFF.

This chain joins TRBV30 and TRBJ2-2, with a tentative D call TRBD2 (5 bases). This CDR3 contains 12 residues. V gave up 6 bases and J gave up 9 bases, with 14 bases separating them. Germline V gene lookup returns CDR1 GTSNPN and CDR2 SVGIG (reference sequence). CDR3 amino acids: CACRLSPRELFF. CDR3 sequence (DNA): TGTGCCTGTCGACTATCTCCTCGGGAGCTGTTTTTT.

V usage is TRBV11-3 and J usage is TRBJ2-3; tentative D call: TRBD2 (5 bases). V was shortened by 4 bases and J by 2 bases, with 7 bases between the two germline ends. The CDR3 is 13 residues long. CDR1 and CDR2 (germline): SGHNT, YENEEA. Here the CDR3 reads CASSSGLTDTQYF. The CDR3 coding sequence is TGTGCCAGCAGCTCCGGACTCACAGATACGCAGTATTTT.

This chain uses TRBV27 with TRBJ2-7; D call uncertain. The V gene's germline CDR1 is MNHEY and CDR2 SMNVEV (reference sequence). V shed 10 bases and J shed 3 bases, with 16 bases lying between them. This CDR3 spans 13 amino acids. The CDR3 sequence: CATHGTELYEQYF. The CDR3 region has the DNA TGTGCCACCCACGGAACAGAACTCTACGAGCAGTACTTC.

This chain links TRBV5-5 with TRBJ1-3; D gene unclear. In germline, CDR1 is SGHKS, CDR2 YYEKEE (reference sequence). The CDR3 runs 15 residues. V was clipped by 0 bases and J by 0 bases, with 7 bases between them. For the CDR3, the DNA is TGTGCCAGCAGCTTGGCGAGAACCTCTGGAAACACCATATATTTT. This sequence encodes CASSLARTSGNTIYF.

The V and J genes are TRBV2 and TRBJ1-2; the match to TRBD1 covers 10 bases. The CDR3 runs to 16 residues. The junction had 14 bases not matched to a gene; V was cut back by 6 bases and J by 7 bases. The germline CDR1 and CDR2 sequences are SNHLY and FYNNEI. The CDR3 coding sequence is TGTGCCAGCAGGCACTTCCGTGACAGGGGGCATATTGGCTACACCTTC. Its protein product is CASRHFRDRGHIGYTF.

The V gene is TRBV2, the J gene TRBJ1-2; the D gene is possibly TRBD1 (5 bases). From germline, CDR1 is SNHLY and CDR2 FYNNEI. The CDR3 runs to 14 residues. The germline V and J ends were trimmed by 1 base and 2 bases, with 8 bases remaining between them. DNA of the CDR3: TGTGCCAGCAGTGAAGGGACAAAGAACTATGGCTACACCTTC. This codes for CASSEGTKNYGYTF.

This clone was found once. CDR3 sequence reads: CAWSDAGLAATYEQYF. CDR3 sequence (DNA): TGTGCCTGGAGTGACGCGGGACTAGCGGCGACCTACGAGCAGTACTTC. The chain combines TRBV30 with TRBJ2-7; 11 bases line up with TRBD2. The CDR3 contains 16 residues. In germline, CDR1 is GTSNPN, CDR2 SVGIG (reference sequence). J lost 2 bases, V lost 1 base, and 7 bases had no gene match.

V usage is TRBV27 and J usage is TRBJ1-2, with 7 bases aligning to TRBD1. This CDR3 has 15 residues. V lost 5 bases and J lost 4; bases outside the gene matches: 10. Germline CDR1 is MNHEY and CDR2 is SMNVEV (reference sequence). CDR3 nucleotide sequence: TGTGCCAGCAGTCTGCGACAGGGTGGCGGCTATGGCTACACCTTC. Amino acid sequence: CASSLRQGGGYGYTF.

The genes are TRBV5-1 and TRBJ2-7, with 11 bases matching TRBD1. V trimming: 3 bases; J trimming: 3 bases; junction bases outside the gene matches: 2. This CDR3 region has 14 residues. Germline V gene sequence: CDR1 SGHRS, CDR2 YFSETQ. Here the CDR3 reads CASSSGTGGYEQYF. The CDR3 DNA reads as TGCGCCAGCAGCTCCGGGACAGGGGGCTACGAGCAGTACTTC. The full variable domain, completed using reference TRBV5-1 and TRBJ2-7, is KAGVTQTPRYLIKTRGQQVTLSCSPISGHRSVSWYQQTPGQGLQFLFEYFSETQRNKGNFPGRFSGRQFSNSRSEMNVSTLELGDSALYLCASSSGTGGYEQYFGPGTRLTVT.

CDR3: CASSPLTGNTEAFF. The DNA for the CDR3 is TGTGCCAGCTCACCACTGACAGGGAACACTGAAGCTTTCTTT. This chain connects TRBV18 to TRBJ1-1, with D perhaps matching TRBD1 (6 bases). Germline V gene lookup returns CDR1 KGHSH and CDR2 LQKENI. Trimming removed 1 base from V and 1 base from J, with 7 bases in between. This CDR3 has 14 amino acids.

This rearrangement joins TRBV6-1 to TRBJ2-1; 9 positions match TRBD1. Germline values: CDR1 MNHNS, CDR2 SASEGT. V lost 7 bases, J lost 4 bases, and 8 bases stayed unmatched. There are 15 residues in the CDR3. The CDR3 DNA sequence: TGTGCCAGCACACCGGGACAGGGAGTTTACAATGAGCAGTTCTTC. This gives the protein CASTPGQGVYNEQFF.

In this sample, this clone turned up a few times. The chain joins TRBV27 to TRBJ1-1; 10 bases line up with TRBD1. This CDR3 contains 15 residues. V dropped 5 bases and J dropped 1; count of bases not matched to a gene: 4. Germline CDR1 reads MNHEY; CDR2 reads SMNVEV (reference sequence). The CDR3, as DNA: TGTGCCAGCAGTGCCAGACAGGGGGCGAACACTGAAGCTTTCTTT. This codes for CASSARQGANTEAFF.